This T cell receptor (beta chain) stems from a study of blood T cell repertoires in COVID-19. Across the study: From T cells, B-cell-depleted T cells, or PBMCs came the material, which was cDNA or gDNA.

Only in-frame clones appear in the TCRdb table, and some are missing; sequencing was by immunoSEQ multiplex PCR. The sample includes about 240,000 clones, around four fifths of them seen just once. Germline CDR1 MNHEY, CDR2 SMNVEV (reference sequence). V lost 5 bases and J lost 4, with 14 bases in between. The CDR3 has 15 residues. The source of this sequence is a man aged 50-59 years with acute or convalescent COVID-19. Input material: peripheral blood. The genes are TRBV27 and TRBJ1-4; D is unclear. The CDR3 loop reads CASSPGRDGNEKLFF. The CDR3 DNA follows: TGTGCCAGCAGTCCGGGGAGAGATGGTAATGAAAAACTGTTTTTT.